This T cell receptor beta chain was observed in a study of OX40 agonist ivuxolimab in advanced cancers. Assay: immunoSEQ multiplex PCR; the TCRdb copy retains only in-frame clones and omits some. The sample lists tens of thousands of clones, over 85% occurring once. In its sample, this clone was seen once. V was pared by 5 bases and J by 2 bases, with 15 bases between. There are 15 residues in the CDR3. Germline CDR1 and CDR2: SGHDN and FVKESK. The sequencing here drew on CD4+ or CD8+ T cells sorted from blood, taken in a trial of the OX40 agonist ivuxolimab. The TCR originated in an adult with an advanced solid tumor such as melanoma, head and neck, liver or kidney cancer. V is TRBV14 and J is TRBJ2-5; D unclear. CDR3 loop: CASSNRARYQETQYF. The CDR3 region has the DNA TGTGCCAGCAGCAACAGAGCGCGGTATCAAGAGACCCAGTACTTC. Full variable domain (remainder filled in from reference TRBV14 and TRBJ2-5): EAGVTQFPSHSVIEKGQTVTLRCDPISGHDNLYWYRRVMGKEIKFLLHFVKESKQDESGMPNNRFLAERTGGTYSTLKVQPAELEDSGVYFCASSNRARYQETQYFGPGTRLLVL.